This T cell receptor beta chain was identified in a study of T cell responses to AZD1222 COVID-19 vaccine. Broader study findings: Sampling that yielded the repertoires occurred only after the peak T cell response. Seropositive status at baseline applied to only 6 or 7 AZD1222 recipients.

Method: immunoSEQ multiplex PCR; TCRdb's copy keeps in-frame clones and lacks some. The repertoire holds some 130,000 clones, around nine tenths seen once, with about 6% in the top ten. As concerns this clone: The antigen remains unidentified.

The CDR3 runs to 16 residues. V was clipped by 0 bases and J by 3 bases, with 12 bases between them. Germline V gene lookup returns CDR1 SEHNR and CDR2 FQNEAQ (reference sequence). This clonotype was obtained from an adult in good health. The input for sequencing was peripheral blood, taken on day 0 of AZD1222 vaccination. V usage is TRBV7-9 and J usage is TRBJ1-3; tentative D call: TRBD1 (5 bases). DNA of the CDR3: TGTGCCAGCAGCTTAGCGTCAGGGCGAGGTGGAAACACCATATATTTT. Protein product: CASSLASGRGGNTIYF.